This entry lists 17 T cell receptor beta chains sequenced from one sample in a study of vaccination effects on CD4 cells after COVID-19. No antigen has been identified for these receptors. Subsequent to 10 days of culture, CD4+ T cells were isolated. Participants got two doses of BNT162b2 or mRNA-1273 vaccine. The data were produced by immunoSEQ multiplex PCR, yet TCRdb's version contains in-frame clones alone and is incomplete. Of some 40,000 clones in the sample, around 71% were seen once. The sample in question was CD4+ T cells from PBMCs cultured without peptide, obtained after COVID-19 vaccination. These receptors came from a human donor who received a COVID-19 vaccine.

This clone was detected once. The chain recombines TRBV7-9 with TRBJ1-1, with a possible D match to TRBD1 (5 bases). Germline CDR1 is SEHNR and CDR2 is FQNEAQ (reference sequence). V shed 2 bases and J shed 7 bases, with 11 bases lying between them. The CDR3 spans 13 residues. CDR3 DNA: TGTGCCAGCAGCTTAAGGGACTCGTATGAAGCTTTCTTT. Protein product: CASSLRDSYEAFF.

The chain couples TRBV3-1 (or the pseudogene TRBV3-2) to TRBJ2-5; TRBD2 agrees at 16 bases. The CDR3 extends over 17 amino acids. Germline V CDR1 and CDR2: LGHDT, YNNKEL (reference sequence). V was clipped by 3 bases and J by 7 bases; unmatched bases: 8. Here the CDR3 reads CASSQGLAGGTSGTQYF. In DNA, the CDR3 is TGTGCCAGCAGCCAGGGACTAGCGGGGGGGACCTCGGGGACCCAGTACTTC.

The CDR3 sequence: CASSRARDRGYQETQYF. In DNA, the CDR3 is TGTGCCAGTAGCCGCGCCCGGGACAGGGGGTACCAAGAGACCCAGTACTTC. J is TRBJ2-5 and V is TRBV19, with TRBD1 matching 11 bases. The CDR3 sequence is 17 residues long. V lost 6 bases and J lost 0; bases outside the gene matches: 9. Germline CDR1 is LNHDA and CDR2 is SQIVND (reference sequence).

This rearrangement joins TRBV18 to TRBJ1-1; 7 bases line up with TRBD1. V was pared by 4 bases and J by 8 bases, with 7 bases of the junction left unmatched. Germline CDR1 reads KGHSH; CDR2 reads LQKENI. The CDR3 spans 13 residues. CDR3: CASSRSSGGEAFF. Here the CDR3 DNA reads TGTGCCAGCTCACGCTCCTCAGGGGGAGAAGCTTTCTTT.

The genes are TRBV7-8 and TRBJ1-2; tentatively, D is TRBD1 (6 bases). V was clipped by 11 bases and J by 3 bases, with 16 bases between them. Germline V lookup: CDR1 SGHVS, CDR2 FQNEAQ. The CDR3 runs to 13 residues. CDR3 residues: CAAGRGSDYGYTF. The CDR3 DNA follows: TGTGCCGCAGGCAGGGGATCGGACTATGGCTACACCTTC.

The V and J genes are TRBV7-2 and TRBJ2-3; D is unclear. This CDR3 contains 15 residues. CDR1 and CDR2 (germline): SGHTA, FQGNSA. Trimming cost V 1 base and J 9 bases, with 17 bases left between them. The CDR3 region is CASSLDSLVGLTQYF. CDR3 coding DNA: TGTGCCAGCAGCTTAGACTCTCTGGTGGGTCTAACGCAGTATTTT.

The V gene is TRBV30, the J gene TRBJ2-1, with a possible D match to TRBD1 (5 bases). Germline CDR1 reads GTSNPN; CDR2 reads SVGIG (reference sequence). The ends were cut back, 5 bases at V and 3 bases at J, with 5 bases in the middle. The CDR3 loop spans 11 amino acids. CDR3 amino acids: CAWDSYNEQFF. Here the CDR3 DNA reads TGTGCCTGGGACAGCTACAATGAGCAGTTCTTC.

This chain joins TRBV19 and TRBJ1-2; a possible D gene is TRBD1 (6 bases). The CDR3 consists of 14 residues. V shed 9 bases and J shed 4 bases, with 18 bases lying between them. CDR1 LNHDA and CDR2 SQIVND come from the germline V gene (reference sequence). CDR3 loop: CASSGGARVYGYTF. CDR3 DNA: TGTGCCAGCTCTGGGGGGGCGCGTGTCTATGGCTACACCTTC.

The V and J genes are TRBV18 and TRBJ2-3, with D unclear. The CDR3 contains 15 residues. Germline CDR1 and CDR2: KGHSH and LQKENI. Trimming cost V 1 base and J 1 base, with 9 bases left between them. Here the CDR3 reads CASSPQLDGTDTQYF. The CDR3 DNA reads as TGTGCCAGCTCACCACAACTTGACGGCACAGATACGCAGTATTTT.

The chain is built from TRBV2 and TRBJ1-3; D gene uncertain. The CDR3 runs to 15 residues. V lost 3 bases, J lost 1 base, and 10 bases lay in between. Germline-derived CDR1 and CDR2 are SNHLY and FYNNEI. CDR3 amino acids: CASSEFMRSGNTIYF. In DNA, the CDR3 is TGTGCCAGCAGTGAGTTTATGAGGTCTGGAAACACCATATATTTT.

In its sample, this clone ranks as medium-sized. The chain has TRBV5-4 and TRBJ1-3, with D perhaps TRBD1 (6 bases). The CDR3 covers 16 residues. V dropped 4 bases and J dropped 0 bases, with 14 bases sitting between them. The germline V gene encodes CDR1 SGHNT and CDR2 YYREEE (reference sequence). CDR3 loop: CASSTGGGASGNTIYF. In DNA form, the CDR3 reads TGTGCCAGCAGCACCGGAGGGGGGGCCTCTGGAAACACCATATATTTT.

Here the CDR3 reads CASSIGWGGSGEQFF. The CDR3 nucleotides read TGTGCCAGTAGTATAGGTTGGGGGGGGAGTGGAGAGCAGTTCTTC. J is TRBJ2-1 and V is TRBV19, with TRBD2 matching over 7 bases. Germline values: CDR1 LNHDA, CDR2 SQIVND (reference sequence). The CDR3 totals 15 residues. The ends lost 1 base at V and 10 bases at J; junction bases unmatched: 10.

J is TRBJ2-5 and V is TRBV19, with 8 bases matching TRBD1. CDR3 length: 15 amino acids. J was trimmed by 5 bases and V by 3 bases; bases with no gene match: 8. Germline CDR1 reads LNHDA; CDR2 reads SQIVND (reference sequence). CDR3 amino acids: CASSISTGAGETQYF. The CDR3 coding sequence is TGTGCCAGTAGTATTTCGACAGGGGCAGGGGAGACCCAGTACTTC. Full variable domain (remainder filled in from reference TRBV19 and TRBJ2-5): DGGITQSPKYLFRKEGQNVTLSCEQNLNHDAMYWYRQDPGQGLRLIYYSQIVNDFQKGDIAEGYSVSREKKESFPLTVTSAQKNPTAFYLCASSISTGAGETQYFGPGTRLLVL.

This chain connects TRBV2 to TRBJ2-5; D call uncertain. With 2 bases removed from V and 4 bases from J, the gap between germline ends came to 2 bases. The germline gives CDR1 SNHLY, CDR2 FYNNEI. This CDR3 has 11 amino acids. CDR3 sequence reads: CASSELETQYF. The DNA of the CDR3 is TGTGCCAGCAGTGAACTAGAGACCCAGTACTTC.

V gene TRBV6-5 combines with J gene TRBJ2-2; D tentatively reads TRBD1 or TRBD2 (5 bases each). The CDR3 totals 13 residues. The V end was cut by 9 bases, the J end by 4 bases, with 12 bases between. Germline assignment: CDR1 MNHEY and CDR2 SVGAGI. In DNA form, the CDR3 reads TGTGCCAGTAGACTTGGGGGCACCGGGGAGCTGTTTTTT. It codes for CASRLGGTGELFF.

The genes are TRBV4-1 and TRBJ1-5, with TRBD1 matching over 10 bases. Germline V gene lookup returns CDR1 MGHRA and CDR2 YSYEKL. The junction had 6 bases not matched to a gene; V was cut back by 1 base and J by 6 bases. The CDR3 totals 16 residues. CDR3 loop: CASSQATGGISQPQHF. In DNA form, the CDR3 reads TGCGCCAGCAGCCAAGCGACAGGGGGCATAAGTCAGCCCCAGCATTTT.

The rearrangement uses TRBV12-5 and TRBJ1-1; no clear D. The CDR3 has 14 amino acids. The V gene lost 2 bases and the J gene lost 1 base, with 8 bases spanning the gap. Germline V gives CDR1 LGHNT, CDR2 FRNRAP. This chain's CDR3 is CASGLSGPNTEAFF. In nucleotides, the CDR3 is TGTGCTAGTGGTTTGTCGGGTCCGAACACTGAAGCTTTCTTT. Together with reference TRBV12-5 and TRBJ1-1, the CDR3 gives the full variable domain: DARVTQTPRHKVTEMGQEVTMRCQPILGHNTVFWYRQTMMQGLELLAYFRNRAPLDDSGMPKDRFSAEMPDATLATLKIQPSEPRDSAVYFCASGLSGPNTEAFFGQGTRLTVV.